A few counts support the clone carrying this TCR beta chain. What it binds is unknown. Participants comprised healthy donors of bone marrow. Germline CDR1 MNHEY, CDR2 SMNVEV (reference sequence). Trimming removed 6 bases at V and 4 bases at J, with 16 bases between. The CDR3 is made up of 15 amino acids. Both 60 Vbeta primers and 13 Jbeta primers went into the PCR. TCRdb's copy holds only in-frame clones and misses some; the assay was immunoSEQ multiplex PCR. The sample carries more than 95,000 clones, 74% recorded once. These data originate in a study of cytomegalovirus exposure and HLA in healthy donors. Broader study findings: TCR beta chains associated with HLA were, in a later analysis, more clonally expanded than equally common others. The study flagged around 160 TCR beta chains as cytomegalovirus-associated. Analyzed later, most CMV-associated TCR beta chains appeared HLA-restricted.

Specimen: PBMCs. This TCR came from a woman aged 45-65 years in good health and CMV-seropositive. The chain carries TRBV27 and TRBJ2-1, with a possible D match to TRBD2 (5 bases). This CDR3 is CASRESGDIYNEQFF. CDR3 nucleotides: TGTGCCAGCAGAGAAAGCGGAGACATTTACAATGAGCAGTTCTTC.